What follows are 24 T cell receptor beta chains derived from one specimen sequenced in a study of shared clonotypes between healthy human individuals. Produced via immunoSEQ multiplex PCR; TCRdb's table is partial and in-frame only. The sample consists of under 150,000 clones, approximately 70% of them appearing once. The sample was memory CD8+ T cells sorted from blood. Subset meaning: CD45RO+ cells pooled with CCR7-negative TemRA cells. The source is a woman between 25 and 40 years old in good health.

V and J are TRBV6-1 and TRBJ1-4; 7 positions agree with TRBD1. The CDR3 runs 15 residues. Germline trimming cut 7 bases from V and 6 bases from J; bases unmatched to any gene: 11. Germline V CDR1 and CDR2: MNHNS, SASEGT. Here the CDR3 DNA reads TGTGCCAGCATAGCTCTTTCAGGGGGTGATGAAAAACTGTTTTTT. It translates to CASIALSGGDEKLFF.

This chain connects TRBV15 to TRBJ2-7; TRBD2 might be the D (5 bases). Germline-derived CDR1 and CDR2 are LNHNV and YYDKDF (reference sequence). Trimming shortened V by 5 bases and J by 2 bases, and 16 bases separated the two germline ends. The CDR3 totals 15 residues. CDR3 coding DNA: TGTGCCACCAGCCAAGAATCGGGCGGGCCCTACGAGCAGTACTTC. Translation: CATSQESGGPYEQYF.

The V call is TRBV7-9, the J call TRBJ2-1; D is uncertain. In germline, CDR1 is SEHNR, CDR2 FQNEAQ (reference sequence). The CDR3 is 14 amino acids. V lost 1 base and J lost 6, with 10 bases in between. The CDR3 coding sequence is TGTGCCAGCAGCTTAGGTTTTGGTGGCAATGAGCAGTTCTTC. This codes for CASSLGFGGNEQFF.

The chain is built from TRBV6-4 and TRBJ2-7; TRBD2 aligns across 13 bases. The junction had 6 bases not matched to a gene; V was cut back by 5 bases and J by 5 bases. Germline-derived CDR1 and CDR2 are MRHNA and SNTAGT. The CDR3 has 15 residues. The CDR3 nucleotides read TGTGCCAGCAGTAGGACTAGCGGGAGCGCAGACGAGCAGTACTTC. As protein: CASSRTSGSADEQYF.

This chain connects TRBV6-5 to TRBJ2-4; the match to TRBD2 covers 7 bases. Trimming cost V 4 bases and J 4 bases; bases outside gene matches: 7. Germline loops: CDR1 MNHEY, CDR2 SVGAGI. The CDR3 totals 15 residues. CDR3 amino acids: CASSSRLAVKNIQYF. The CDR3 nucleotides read TGTGCCAGCAGTTCCAGACTAGCCGTAAAAAACATTCAGTACTTC.

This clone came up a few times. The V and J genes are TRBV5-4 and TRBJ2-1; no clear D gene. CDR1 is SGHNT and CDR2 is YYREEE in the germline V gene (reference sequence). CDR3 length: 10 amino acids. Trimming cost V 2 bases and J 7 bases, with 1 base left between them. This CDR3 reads CASSLNEQFF. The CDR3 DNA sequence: TGTGCCAGCAGCTTAAATGAGCAGTTCTTC.

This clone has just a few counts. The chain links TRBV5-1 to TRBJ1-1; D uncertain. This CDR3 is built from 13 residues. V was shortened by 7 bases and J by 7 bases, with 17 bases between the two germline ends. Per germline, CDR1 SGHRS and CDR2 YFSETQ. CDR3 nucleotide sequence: TGCGCCAGCGGAAAGATGGAGCGTGATGAAGCTTTCTTT. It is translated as CASGKMERDEAFF.

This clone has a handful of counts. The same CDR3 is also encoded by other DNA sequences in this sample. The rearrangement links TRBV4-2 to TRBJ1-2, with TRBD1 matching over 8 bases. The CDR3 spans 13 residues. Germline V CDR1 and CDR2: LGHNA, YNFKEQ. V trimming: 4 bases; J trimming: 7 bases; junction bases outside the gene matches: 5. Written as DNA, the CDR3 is TGTGCCAGCAGCCTGGACAGGGACGCTGGCTACACCTTC. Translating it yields CASSLDRDAGYTF.

CDR3 sequence reads: CASSPIYEQYF. As DNA, the CDR3 is TGTGCCAGCTCACCAATCTACGAGCAGTACTTC. The chain joins TRBV18 to TRBJ2-7; D unresolved. The CDR3 length is 11 residues. The V end lost 2 bases, the J end lost 3 bases, and 2 bases lay between the germline ends. CDR1 KGHSH and CDR2 LQKENI come from the germline V gene.

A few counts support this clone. CDR3 amino acids: CASRERGHFGIETQYF. CDR3 nucleotides: TGTGCCAGCAGGGAACGGGGACACTTCGGGATCGAGACCCAGTACTTC. This chain connects TRBV6-1 to TRBJ2-5; possible D gene TRBD1, 6 bases. The CDR3 spans 16 residues. Trimming took off 6 bases at V and 5 bases at J, with 22 bases between the two ends. Germline values: CDR1 MNHNS, CDR2 SASEGT.

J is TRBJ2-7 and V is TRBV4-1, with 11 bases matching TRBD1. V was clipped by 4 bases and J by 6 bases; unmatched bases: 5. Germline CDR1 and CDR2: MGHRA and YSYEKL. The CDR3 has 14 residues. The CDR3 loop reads CASSPVGQGGEQYF. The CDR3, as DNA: TGCGCCAGCAGCCCAGTGGGACAGGGGGGCGAGCAGTACTTC.

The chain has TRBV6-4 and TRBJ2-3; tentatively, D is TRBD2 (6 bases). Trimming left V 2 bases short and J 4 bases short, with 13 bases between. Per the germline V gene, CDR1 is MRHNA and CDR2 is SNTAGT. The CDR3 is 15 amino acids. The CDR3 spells CASSDGGGGSDTQYF. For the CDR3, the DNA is TGTGCCAGCAGTGACGGGGGAGGAGGATCAGATACGCAGTATTTT.

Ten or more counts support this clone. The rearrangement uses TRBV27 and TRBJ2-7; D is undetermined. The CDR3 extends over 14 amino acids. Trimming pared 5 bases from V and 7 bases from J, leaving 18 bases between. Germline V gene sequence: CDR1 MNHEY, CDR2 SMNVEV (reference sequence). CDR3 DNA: TGTGCCAGCAGTCCCCGGTTGTTAGTGGGGGAGCAGTACTTC. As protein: CASSPRLLVGEQYF.

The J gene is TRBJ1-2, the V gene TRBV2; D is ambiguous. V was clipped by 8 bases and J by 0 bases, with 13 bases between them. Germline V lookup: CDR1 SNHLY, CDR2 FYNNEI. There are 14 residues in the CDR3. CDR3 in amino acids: CASLGDGTNYGYTF. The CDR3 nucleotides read TGTGCCAGCCTGGGAGACGGAACTAACTATGGCTACACCTTC.

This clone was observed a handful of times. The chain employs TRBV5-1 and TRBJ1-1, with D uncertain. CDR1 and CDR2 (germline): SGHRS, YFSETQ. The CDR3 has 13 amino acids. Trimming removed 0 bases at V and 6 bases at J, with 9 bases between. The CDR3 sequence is CASSLGSGAEAFF. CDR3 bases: TGCGCCAGCAGCTTGGGAAGCGGCGCTGAAGCTTTCTTT.

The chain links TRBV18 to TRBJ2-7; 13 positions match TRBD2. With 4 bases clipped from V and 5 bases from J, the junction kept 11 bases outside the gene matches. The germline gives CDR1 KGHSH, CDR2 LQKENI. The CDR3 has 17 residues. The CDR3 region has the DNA TGTGCCAGCTCACGCACCGGGACTAGCGGGATCTTGGACGAGCAGTACTTC. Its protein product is CASSRTGTSGILDEQYF.

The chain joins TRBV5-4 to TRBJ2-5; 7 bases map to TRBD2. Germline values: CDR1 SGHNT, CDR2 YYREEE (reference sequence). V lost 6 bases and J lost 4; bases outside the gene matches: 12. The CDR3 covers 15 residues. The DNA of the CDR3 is TGTGCCAGCACCTACGGGGGAGGGCCAGGAGAGACCCAGTACTTC. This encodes CASTYGGGPGETQYF.

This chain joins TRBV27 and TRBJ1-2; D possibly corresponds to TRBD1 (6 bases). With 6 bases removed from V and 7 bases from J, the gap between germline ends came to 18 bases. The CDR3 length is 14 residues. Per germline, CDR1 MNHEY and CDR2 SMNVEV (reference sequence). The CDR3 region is CASSLLGRGSGYTF. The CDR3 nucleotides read TGTGCCAGCAGCCTTCTAGGCAGGGGCAGTGGCTACACCTTC.

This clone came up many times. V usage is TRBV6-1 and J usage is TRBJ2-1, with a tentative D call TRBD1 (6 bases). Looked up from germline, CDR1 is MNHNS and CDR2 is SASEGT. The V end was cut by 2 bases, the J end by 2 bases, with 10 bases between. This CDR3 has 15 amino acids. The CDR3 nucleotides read TGTGCCAGCAGTGAACGGACAGAGCCCTACAATGAGCAGTTCTTC. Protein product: CASSERTEPYNEQFF.

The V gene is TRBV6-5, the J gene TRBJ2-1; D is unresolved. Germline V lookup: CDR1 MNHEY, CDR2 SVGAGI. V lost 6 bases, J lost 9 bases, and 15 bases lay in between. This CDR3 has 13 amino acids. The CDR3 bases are TGTGCCAGCAGCCCGCGGAGTGTCGGTGAGCAGTTCTTC. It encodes CASSPRSVGEQFF.

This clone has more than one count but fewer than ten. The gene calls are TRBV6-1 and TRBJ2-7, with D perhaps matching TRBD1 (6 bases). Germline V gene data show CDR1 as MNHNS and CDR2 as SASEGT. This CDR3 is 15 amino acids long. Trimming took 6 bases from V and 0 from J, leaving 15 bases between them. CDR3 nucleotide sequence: TGTGCCAGCAGCCCCAGGGGATCCCTCTCCTACGAGCAGTACTTC. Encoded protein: CASSPRGSLSYEQYF.

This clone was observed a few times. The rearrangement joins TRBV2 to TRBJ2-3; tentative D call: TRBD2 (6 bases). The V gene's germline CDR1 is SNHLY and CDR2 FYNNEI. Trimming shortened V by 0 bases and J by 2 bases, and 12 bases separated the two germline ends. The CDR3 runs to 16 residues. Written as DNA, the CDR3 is TGTGCCAGCAGTGAAGCGAAGGGAGGATCCACAGATACGCAGTATTTT. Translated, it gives CASSEAKGGSTDTQYF.

The CDR3 loop is CATSRTSDSLYEQYF. DNA for the CDR3: TGTGCCACCAGCAGAACCTCCGACTCCCTTTACGAGCAGTACTTC. The genes are TRBV15 and TRBJ2-7; no clear D gene. V was cut by 2 bases and J by 4 bases, with 15 bases left in between. The CDR3 extends over 15 amino acids. In germline, CDR1 is LNHNV, CDR2 YYDKDF (reference sequence). Full variable domain (remainder filled in from reference TRBV15 and TRBJ2-7): DAMVIQNPRYQVTQFGKPVTLSCSQTLNHNVMYWYQQKSSQAPKLLFHYYDKDFNNEADTPDNFQSRRPNTSFCFLDIRSPGLGDTAMYLCATSRTSDSLYEQYFGPGTRLTVT.

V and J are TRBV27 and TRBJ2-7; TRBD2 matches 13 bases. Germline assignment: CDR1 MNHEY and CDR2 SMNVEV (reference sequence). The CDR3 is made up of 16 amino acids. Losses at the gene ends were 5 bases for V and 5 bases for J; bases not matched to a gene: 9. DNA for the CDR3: TGTGCCAGCAGTAGCCGGACTAGCGGGAGACTAAACGAGCAGTACTTC. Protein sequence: CASSSRTSGRLNEQYF.